The T cell receptor beta chain under discussion was sequenced for a study of STAT5B mutations in CD4+ large granular lymphocyte leukemia. The study's findings and limits: 8/27 top patient clones versus 2/35 control clones were TRBV06-family.

TCRdb keeps only in-frame clones here, not all; method: immunoSEQ multiplex PCR. The sample contains under 35,000 clones, approximately 81% of which appear only once. Of note for this clone: What it binds is not known.

CDR3 length: 14 amino acids. Trimming took off 0 bases at V and 6 bases at J, with 8 bases between the two ends. From germline, CDR1 is MNHEY and CDR2 SVGAGI. J is TRBJ1-4 and V is TRBV6-5, with D possibly matching TRBD1 (5 bases). The source of this sequence is a human donor in good health. Sequenced sample: CD4+ T cells from blood buffy coats. CDR3 coding DNA: TGTGCCAGCAGTTACTCTGCCAGGGATGAAAAACTGTTTTTT. This translates into CASSYSARDEKLFF.